The clone carrying this T cell receptor (beta chain) was seen many times. This sample was taken from a study of naive and memory T cell subsets. Both TRBC1 and TRBC2 were covered by a beta constant-region primer of two equimolar oligonucleotides. Ligated cDNA was amplified by four rounds of PCR with nested alpha and beta constant-region primers and SP2. TCRdb reprocessed the UMI-ligation and nested PCR reads via MiXCR and lists one record per CDR3 protein. The table records some 16,000 distinct CDR3 sequences, 8.7% of them present only once. Overnight CMV lysate stimulation of fresh PBMCs defined donor CMV status by CD4+ IFNgamma. The V and J ends lost 1 base and 10 bases, in that order; junction bases with no gene match: 4. The germline gives CDR1 LNHDA, CDR2 SQIVND (reference sequence). The length of the CDR3 is 13 residues.

The V and J genes are TRBV19 and TRBJ2-1; TRBD1 aligns across 7 bases. The sample consisted of central memory CD8+ T cells from blood. The sequence was collected from a human donor in good health. In DNA, the CDR3 is TGTGCCAGTAGTATAGCCCCCAGGGGGGAGCAGTTCTTC. Translating it yields CASSIAPRGEQFF.